This T cell receptor (beta chain) was recovered during a study of T-cell reconstitution after alpha-beta-depleted transplantation in children. Notes on the study in general: After transplant, at about two months, alpha-beta T cells were reportedly derived from several hundred expanded graft clones. At one year after transplant, newly produced T cells mostly accounted for T-cell counts and diversity.

In its sample, this clonotype was seen many times. Its antigen remains unidentified. One end of the junction fails to match germline, which may point to a read error. The TCRbeta library was prepared with unique molecular identifiers. MiXCR, run by TCRdb on the PCR reads, gives a single entry per CDR3 protein. The table shows about 830,000 distinct CDR3 sequences, with approximately 15% occurring only once. Sequencing was performed on PBMCs, mostly from graft donor cells, taken 360 days after TCRalphabeta/CD19-depleted stem cell transplant. The clonotype comes from a male patient younger than 18 who had a stem cell transplant for acute lymphoblastic leukemia, so the T cells may come from the graft donor.

The DNA of the CDR3 is TGTGCCAGCTCTGGCGGCACAGATACGCAGTATTTT. It specifies CASSGGTDTQYF. The chain combines TRBV5-1 with TRBJ2-3; D not resolved. The germline V gene has CDR1 SGHRS and CDR2 YFSETQ. There are 12 residues in the CDR3.